This TCR beta chain was observed in a study of control samples from healthy donors and cancer patients. The repertoire was sequenced with immunoSEQ multiplex PCR; TCRdb's copy has only in-frame clones and lacks some. The sample holds about 150,000 clones, over 90% seen once. Trimming stripped 5 bases from V and 4 bases from J, with 13 bases between. Germline-derived CDR1 and CDR2 are SGHAT and FQNNGV. This CDR3 spans 14 amino acids. The sequenced sample consisted of blood. The J gene is TRBJ2-3, the V gene TRBV11-2; D is ambiguous. This TCR derives from a man aged 50 or older in good health. CDR3 in amino acids: CASSHLGSADTQYF. In DNA form, the CDR3 reads TGTGCCAGCAGCCATCTTGGCAGTGCAGATACGCAGTATTTT. Drawing the rest from reference TRBV11-2 and TRBJ2-3, the complete variable domain is EAGVAQSPRYKIIEKRQSVAFWCNPISGHATLYWYQQILGQGPKLLIQFQNNGVVDDSQLPKDRFSAERLKGVDSTLKIQPAKLEDSAVYLCASSHLGSADTQYFGPGTRLTVL.